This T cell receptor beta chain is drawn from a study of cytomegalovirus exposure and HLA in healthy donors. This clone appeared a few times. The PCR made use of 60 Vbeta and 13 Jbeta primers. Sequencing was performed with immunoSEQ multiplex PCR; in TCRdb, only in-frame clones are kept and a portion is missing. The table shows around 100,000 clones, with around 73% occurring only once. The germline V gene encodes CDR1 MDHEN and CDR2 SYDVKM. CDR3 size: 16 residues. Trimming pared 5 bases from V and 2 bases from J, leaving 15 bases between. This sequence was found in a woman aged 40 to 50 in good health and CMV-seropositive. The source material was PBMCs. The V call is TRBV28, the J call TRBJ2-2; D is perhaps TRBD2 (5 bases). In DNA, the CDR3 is TGTGCCAGCAGTATATTCAGCGGAGCCAACACCGGGGAGCTGTTTTTT. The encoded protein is CASSIFSGANTGELFF.